The entry that follows covers one TCR beta chain sequence. This clonotype appeared a few times. Its antigen has not been determined. Base quality data are lacking; no much larger clone is found one base away. CDR1 SGHTS and CDR2 YDEGEE were looked up in the germline V gene. V and J lose 2 bases and 4 bases, and a span of 10 bases separates them. The CDR3, cysteine through phenylalanine, is 14 amino acids long. Only the CDR3 region is kept as DNA, spanning 42 bases read in frame from base 1. The sample originates from a study of T cells in Graves' hyperthyroidism and ophthalmopathy (dated by TCRdb to between 2017 and 2020). With respect to the entire study: Peripheral blood samples were taken at initial diagnosis, before any treatment was given. Thyroid tissue and blood T-cell repertoires from more than 5 Graves' hyperthyroidism patients were also compared in the study. A discovery cohort of roughly 96 patients, roughly 45 with Graves' ophthalmopathy and under 60 with stable Graves' hyperthyroidism, was used to find distinguishing TCR V-J signatures. The 100 discovery patients were randomly split 7:3 into training and test sets. According to the paper, TCR Vbeta CDR3 sequencing was carried out on approximately 140 peripheral blood samples, which came from under 50 ophthalmopathy, 70 to 80 hyperthyroidism and 17 progressor patients. Whether ophthalmopathy could be predicted prospectively was tested in an independent validation cohort made up of 18 hyperthyroidism patients plus 17 patients who later progressed to ophthalmopathy. Once sampling was done, hyperthyroidism patients were given methimazole at a starting dose of 30 mg daily, whereas ophthalmopathy patients were given high-dose intravenous methylprednisolone. The research as a whole found: In validation, the model predicted progression to ophthalmopathy a median of roughly six months before onset, with 70% to 71% sensitivity and roughly 73% specificity. Most expanded thyroid clonotypes (frequency above 0.001) were also found in blood, which suggests that blood repertoires may mirror thyroid immune responses. Sample size was not statistically predetermined, and blinding of investigators to group allocation was not performed. A 13 V-J signature model separated ophthalmopathy from stable hyperthyroidism, with approximately 86% sensitivity and 81.08% specificity in cross-validation and 80%/75% in testing.

TCR beta CDR3 regions were amplified from RNA transcripts. A first-round RT-PCR of the TCR CDR3 used the HTBI primer set with the Qiagen OneStep RT-PCR kit. Libraries were constructed in a second round of multiplex PCR, after which size selection and purification were carried out. Sequencing of the libraries was done on an Illumina HiSeq2000 using paired-end 100 bp reads. From the authors' description of their analysis: SOAPnuke was used to process the raw data, throwing out any read that contained adapters or uncalled bases, had a mean Phred below 15, or lacked an exact constant-primer or identifier match. COPE v1.2.5 was used to merge high-quality paired reads, and clonotypes were defined as unique nucleotide sequences. MiTCR v1.1 was used to align the clonotypes against IMGT TRBV, TRBD and TRBJ reference segments. The analysis included only V-J combinations with a frequency above 0.0001, which together covered 99.2% of the repertoires. The TCS score was defined as F50 (clonal expansion) divided by E x V (chaos), with BLOSUM62-based TCRdist calculated between CDR3 peptides within each V-J. Welch's t-statistics and random forest reduced around 510 V-J features to 13, which were used in a naive Bayes classifier (R e1071). TCRdb applied fastp at Q25 and MiXCR to the public reads, then kept only in-frame beta chains. CDR3 protein sequences are deduplicated, and each keeps its most common genes and DNA. None of the V and J calls come from the authors' own analysis; TCRdb made them. The sample table records 200,000 to 250,000 distinct CDR3 sequences; approximately 16% of these occur just once. Of the sample, 53% is held by the ten largest clones.

Stable Graves' hyperthyroidism was defined as the absence of progression to ophthalmopathy over 18 months of follow-up. Hyperthyroidism patients were newly diagnosed, had a disease duration of under 2 months, and were aged 18 to 65 years. Any patient with an uncontrolled infection, another autoimmune disease, pregnancy or lactation was excluded. Clinical symptoms, serum thyroxine and TRAb, thyroid ultrasound, and orbital computed tomography formed the basis for the diagnoses. PBMCs were separated from around 9.1 ml of fresh peripheral blood using Ficoll-Paque density gradient centrifugation. Total RNA was extracted using Trizol reagent, and RNA quality was assessed on an Agilent 2100 Bioanalyzer.

The sequence came from a woman in her 50s with Graves' hyperthyroidism. The sequenced sample was blood. The sequence is built from TRBV5-8 and TRBJ1-3, and the D gene may be TRBD1, 5 bases matching. The sequenced DNA: TGTGCCAGCAGCTTCAGGGACTACGGAAACACCATATATTTT. Its amino acids are CASSFRDYGNTIYF.